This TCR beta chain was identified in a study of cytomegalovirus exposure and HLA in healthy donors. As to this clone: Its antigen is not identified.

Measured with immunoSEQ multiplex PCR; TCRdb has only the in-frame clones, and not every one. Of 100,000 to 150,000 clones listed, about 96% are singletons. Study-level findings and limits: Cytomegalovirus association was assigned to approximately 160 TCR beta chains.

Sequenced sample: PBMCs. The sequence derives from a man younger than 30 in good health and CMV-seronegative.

In DNA form, the CDR3 reads TGTGCCTGGACTACAGGGGGTCGGAACACCGGGGAGCTGTTTTTT. This codes for CAWTTGGRNTGELFF. V gene TRBV30 combines with J gene TRBJ2-2; 8 bases match TRBD1. V lost 4 bases, J lost 1 base, and 5 bases stayed unmatched. This CDR3 has 15 amino acids. CDR1 and CDR2 (germline): GTSNPN, SVGIG (reference sequence). The full variable domain, in which reference TRBV30 and TRBJ2-2 provide the parts outside the CDR3, is SQTIHQWPATLVQPVGSPLSLECTVEGTSNPNLYWYRQAAGRGLQLLFYSVGIGQISSEVPQNLSASRPQDRQFILSSKKLLLSDSGFYLCAWTTGGRNTGELFFGEGSRLTVL.